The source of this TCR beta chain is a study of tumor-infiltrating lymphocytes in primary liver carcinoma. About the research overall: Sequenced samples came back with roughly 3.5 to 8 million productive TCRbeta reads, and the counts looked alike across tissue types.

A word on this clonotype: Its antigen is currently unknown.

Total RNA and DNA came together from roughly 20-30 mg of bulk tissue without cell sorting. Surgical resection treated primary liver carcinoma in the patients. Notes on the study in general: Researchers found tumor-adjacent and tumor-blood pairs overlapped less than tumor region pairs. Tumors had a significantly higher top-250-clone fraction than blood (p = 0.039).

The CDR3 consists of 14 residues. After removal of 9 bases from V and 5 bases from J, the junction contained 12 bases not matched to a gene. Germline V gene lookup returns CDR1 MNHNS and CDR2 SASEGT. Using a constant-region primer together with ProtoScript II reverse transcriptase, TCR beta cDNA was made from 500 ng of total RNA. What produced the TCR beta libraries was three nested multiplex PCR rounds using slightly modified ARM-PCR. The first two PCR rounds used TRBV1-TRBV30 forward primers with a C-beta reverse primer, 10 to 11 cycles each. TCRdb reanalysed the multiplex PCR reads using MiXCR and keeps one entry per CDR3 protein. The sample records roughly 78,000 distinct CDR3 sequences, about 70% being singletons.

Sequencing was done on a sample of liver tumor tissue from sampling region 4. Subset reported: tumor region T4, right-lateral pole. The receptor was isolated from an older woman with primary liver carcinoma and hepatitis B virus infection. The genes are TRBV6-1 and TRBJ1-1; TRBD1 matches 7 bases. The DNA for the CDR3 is TGTGCCAGGAGACCACAGGGGTCCGGGACTGAAGCTTTCTTT. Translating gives CARRPQGSGTEAFF.